The clone carrying this TCR beta chain showed up just a few times. Its antigen is unidentified. The CDR3 totals 12 residues. Trimming cost V 2 bases and J 5 bases, with 3 bases left between them. CDR1 is SNHLY, CDR2 FYNNEI, per germline. This sample is drawn from a study of T cell repertoires in cytomegalovirus infection. General study points: The ex vivo response was dominated by HLA-C-restricted CMV-specific TCR beta clonotypes.

One entry per CDR3 protein, called by TCRdb with MiXCR from the reads. The sample shows more than 200,000 distinct CDR3 sequences, around 9% of them seen only once. The receptor comes from a human donor in good health (CMV status not recorded). Some clones in this sample may be carry-over from other donors' samples. V and J are TRBV2 and TRBJ2-2; D is undetermined. Sequencing was done on a sample of PBMCs. CDR3 protein: CASSEFTGELFF. CDR3 coding DNA: TGTGCCAGCAGTGAATTTACCGGGGAGCTGTTTTTT.